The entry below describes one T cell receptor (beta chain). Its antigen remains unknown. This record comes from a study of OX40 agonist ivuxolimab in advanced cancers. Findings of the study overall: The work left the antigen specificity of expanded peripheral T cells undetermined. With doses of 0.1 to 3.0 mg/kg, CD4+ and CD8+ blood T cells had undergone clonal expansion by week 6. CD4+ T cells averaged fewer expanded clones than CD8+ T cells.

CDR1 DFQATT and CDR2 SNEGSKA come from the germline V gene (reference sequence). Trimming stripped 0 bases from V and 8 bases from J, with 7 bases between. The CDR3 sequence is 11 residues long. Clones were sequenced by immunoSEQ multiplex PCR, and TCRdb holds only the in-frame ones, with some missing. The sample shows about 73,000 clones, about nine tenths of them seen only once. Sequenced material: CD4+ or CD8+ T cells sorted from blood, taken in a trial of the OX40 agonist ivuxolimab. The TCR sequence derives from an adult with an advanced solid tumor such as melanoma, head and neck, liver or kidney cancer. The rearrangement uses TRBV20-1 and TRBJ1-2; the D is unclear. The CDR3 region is CSARDLEGYTF. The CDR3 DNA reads TGCAGTGCTAGAGATCTGGAGGGCTACACCTTC.